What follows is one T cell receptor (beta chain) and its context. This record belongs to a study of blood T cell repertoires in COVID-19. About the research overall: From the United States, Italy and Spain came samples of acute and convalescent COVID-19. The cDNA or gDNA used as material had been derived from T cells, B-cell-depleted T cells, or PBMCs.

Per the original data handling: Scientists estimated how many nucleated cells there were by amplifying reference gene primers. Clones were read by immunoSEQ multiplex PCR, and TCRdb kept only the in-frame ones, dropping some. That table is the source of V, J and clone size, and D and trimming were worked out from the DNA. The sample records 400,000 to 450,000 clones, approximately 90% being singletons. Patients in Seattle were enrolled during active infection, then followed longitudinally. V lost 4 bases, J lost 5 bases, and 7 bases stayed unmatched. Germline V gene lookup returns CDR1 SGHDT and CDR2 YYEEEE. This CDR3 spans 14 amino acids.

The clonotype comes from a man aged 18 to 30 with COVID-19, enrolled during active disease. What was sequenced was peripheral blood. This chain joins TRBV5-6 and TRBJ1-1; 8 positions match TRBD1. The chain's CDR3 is CASSLRQGTTEAFF. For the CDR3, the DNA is TGTGCCAGCAGCCTCCGACAGGGGACAACTGAAGCTTTCTTT.